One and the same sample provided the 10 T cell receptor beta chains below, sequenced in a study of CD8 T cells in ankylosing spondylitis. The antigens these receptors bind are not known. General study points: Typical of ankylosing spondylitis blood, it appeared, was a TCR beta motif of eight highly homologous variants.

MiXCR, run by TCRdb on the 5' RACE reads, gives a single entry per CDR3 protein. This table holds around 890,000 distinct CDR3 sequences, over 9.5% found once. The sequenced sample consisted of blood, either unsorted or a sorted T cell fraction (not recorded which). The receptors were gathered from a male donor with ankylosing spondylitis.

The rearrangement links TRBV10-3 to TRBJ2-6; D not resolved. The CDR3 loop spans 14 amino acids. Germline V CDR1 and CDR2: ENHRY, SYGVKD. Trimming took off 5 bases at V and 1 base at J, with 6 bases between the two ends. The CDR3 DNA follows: TGTGCCATCAGTACCGTGTCTGGGGCCAACGTCCTGACTTTC. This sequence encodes CAISTVSGANVLTF.

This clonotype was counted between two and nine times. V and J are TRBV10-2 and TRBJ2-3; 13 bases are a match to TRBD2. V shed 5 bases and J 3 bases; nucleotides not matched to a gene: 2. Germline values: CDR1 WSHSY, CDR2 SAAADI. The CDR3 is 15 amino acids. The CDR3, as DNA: TGCGCCAGCAGTCCGACTAGCGGGAGGACAGATACGCAGTATTTT. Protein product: CASSPTSGRTDTQYF.

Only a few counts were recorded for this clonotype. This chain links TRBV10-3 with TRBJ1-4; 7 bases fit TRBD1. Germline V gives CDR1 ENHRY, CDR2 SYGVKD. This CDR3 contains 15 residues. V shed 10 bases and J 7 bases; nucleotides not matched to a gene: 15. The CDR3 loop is CATGDSQQWGEKLFF. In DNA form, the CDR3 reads TGTGCCACCGGGGACAGCCAGCAGTGGGGTGAAAAACTGTTTTTT.

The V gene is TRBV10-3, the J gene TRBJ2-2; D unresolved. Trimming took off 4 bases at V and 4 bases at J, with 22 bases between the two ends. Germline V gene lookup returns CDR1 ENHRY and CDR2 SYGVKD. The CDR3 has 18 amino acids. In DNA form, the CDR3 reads TGTGCCATCAGTGTGGTCAGTCCCTCCGAACAAATCACCGGGGAGCTGTTTTTT. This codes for CAISVVSPSEQITGELFF.

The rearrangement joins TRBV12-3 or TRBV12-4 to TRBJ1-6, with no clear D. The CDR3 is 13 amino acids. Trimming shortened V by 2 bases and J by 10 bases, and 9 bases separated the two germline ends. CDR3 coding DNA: TGTGCCAGCAGTTTACTGGGAAAATCACCCCTCCACTTT. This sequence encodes CASSLLGKSPLHF.

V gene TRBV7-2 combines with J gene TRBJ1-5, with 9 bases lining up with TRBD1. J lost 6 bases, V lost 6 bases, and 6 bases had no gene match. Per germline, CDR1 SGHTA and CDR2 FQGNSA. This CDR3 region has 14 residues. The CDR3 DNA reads TGTGCCAGCAGGCCAACAGGGGGCGGTCAGCCCCAGCATTTT. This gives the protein CASRPTGGGQPQHF.

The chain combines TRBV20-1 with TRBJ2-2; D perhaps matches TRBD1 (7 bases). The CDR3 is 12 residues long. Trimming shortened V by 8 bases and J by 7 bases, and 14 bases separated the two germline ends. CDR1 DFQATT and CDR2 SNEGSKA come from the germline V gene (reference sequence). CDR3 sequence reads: CSTRGVVGELFF. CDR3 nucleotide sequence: TGCAGTACCAGGGGGGTTGTCGGGGAGCTGTTTTTT.

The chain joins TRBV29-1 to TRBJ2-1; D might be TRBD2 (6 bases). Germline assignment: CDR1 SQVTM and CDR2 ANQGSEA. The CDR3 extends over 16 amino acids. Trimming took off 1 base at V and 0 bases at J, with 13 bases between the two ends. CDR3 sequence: CSVEGGVILSYNEQFF. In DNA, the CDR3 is TGCAGCGTTGAAGGGGGGGTTATACTCTCCTACAATGAGCAGTTCTTC.

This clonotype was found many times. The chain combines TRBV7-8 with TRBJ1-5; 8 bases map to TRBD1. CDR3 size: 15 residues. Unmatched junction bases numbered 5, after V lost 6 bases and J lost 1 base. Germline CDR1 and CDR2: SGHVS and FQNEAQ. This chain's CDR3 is CASSYGQGSNQPQHF. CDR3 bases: TGTGCCAGCAGTTATGGACAGGGAAGCAATCAGCCCCAGCATTTT. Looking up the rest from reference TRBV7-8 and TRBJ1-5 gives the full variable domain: GAGVSQSPRYKVAKRGQDVALRCDPISGHVSLFWYQQALGQGPEFLTYFQNEAQLDKSGLPSDRFFAERPEGSVSTLKIQRTQQEDSAVYLCASSYGQGSNQPQHFGDGTRLSIL.

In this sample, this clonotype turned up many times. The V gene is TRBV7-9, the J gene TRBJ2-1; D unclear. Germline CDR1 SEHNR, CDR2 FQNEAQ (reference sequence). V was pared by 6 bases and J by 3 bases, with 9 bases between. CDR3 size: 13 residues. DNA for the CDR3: TGTGCCAGCAGTCCCATCGGCTACAATGAGCAGTTCTTC. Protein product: CASSPIGYNEQFF.